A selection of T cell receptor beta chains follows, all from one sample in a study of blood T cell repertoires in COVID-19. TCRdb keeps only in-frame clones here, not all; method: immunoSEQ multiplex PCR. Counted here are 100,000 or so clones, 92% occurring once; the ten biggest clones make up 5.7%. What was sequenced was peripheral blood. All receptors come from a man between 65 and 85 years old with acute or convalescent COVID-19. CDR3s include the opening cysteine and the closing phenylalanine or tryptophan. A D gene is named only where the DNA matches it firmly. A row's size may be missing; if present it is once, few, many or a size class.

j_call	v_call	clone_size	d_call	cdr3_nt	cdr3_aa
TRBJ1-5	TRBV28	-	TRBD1	TGTGCCAGCAATTGGGGACAGGGCTTTTATCAGCCCCAGCATTTT	CASNWGQGFYQPQHF
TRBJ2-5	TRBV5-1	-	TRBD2	TGCGCCAGCAGCTTCGGAAGTAGCGGGGGAGAGACCCAGTACTTC	CASSFGSSGGETQYF
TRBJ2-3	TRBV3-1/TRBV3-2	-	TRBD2	TGTGCCAGCAGCCCCTTAGCGGGAACTAGCACAGATACGCAGTATTTT	CASSPLAGTSTDTQYF
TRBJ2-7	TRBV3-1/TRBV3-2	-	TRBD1	TGTGCCAGCAGCCCAGGACAGGGGATTGGGGAGCAGTACTTC	CASSPGQGIGEQYF
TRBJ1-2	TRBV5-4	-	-	TGTGCCAGCAGCTTACTACAGGGAATTAACTATGGCTACACCTTC	CASSLLQGINYGYTF
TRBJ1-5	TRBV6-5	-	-	TGTGCCAGCAAAGAGGGATCGGTGGACCAGCCCCAGCATTTT	CASKEGSVDQPQHF
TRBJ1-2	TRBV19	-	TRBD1	TGTGCCAGTAGTACGACAGGGGTCAACTATGGCTACACCTTC	CASSTTGVNYGYTF
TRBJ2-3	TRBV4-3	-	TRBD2	TGCGCCAGCAGCCAATTTGGGACTAGCGGCACAGATACGCAGTATTTT	CASSQFGTSGTDTQYF
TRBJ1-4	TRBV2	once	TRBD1	TGTGCCACCTCAACAGGGGTTAATGAAAAACTGTTTTTT	CATSTGVNEKLFF
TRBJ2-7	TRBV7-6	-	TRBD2	TGTGCCAGCAGCAAGGGACTAGCGGGTACCTACGAGCAGTACTTC	CASSKGLAGTYEQYF
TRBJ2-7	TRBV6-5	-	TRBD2	TGTGCCAGCAGCCGACAGACTAGCGGAAGAGACGAGCAGTACTTC	CASSRQTSGRDEQYF
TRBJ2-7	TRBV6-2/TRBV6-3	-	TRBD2	TGTGCCAGCAGTCCGGGGGGGTACGAGCAGTACTTC	CASSPGGYEQYF
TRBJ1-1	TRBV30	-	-	TGTGCCTGGAGTGTAGGGGCCCAAGCTTTCTTT	CAWSVGAQAFF
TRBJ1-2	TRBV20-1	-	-	TGCAGTGCCAGTAAAGGGGTCGGACAGTTGACAAACTATGGCTACACCTTC	CSASKGVGQLTNYGYTF
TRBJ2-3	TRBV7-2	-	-	TGTGCCAGCAGCTTAGTCTACGCCACAGATACGCAGTATTTT	CASSLVYATDTQYF
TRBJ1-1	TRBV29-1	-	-	TGCAGCGTTGGTCGGACAGTGAACACTGAAGCTTTCTTT	CSVGRTVNTEAFF
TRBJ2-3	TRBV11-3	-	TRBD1	TGTGCCAGCAGCCACACGCCGGGACAGGTTGCAGATACGCAGTATTTT	CASSHTPGQVADTQYF
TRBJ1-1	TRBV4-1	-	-	TGCGCCAGCAGCCAAGTCGGGGGCACTGAAGCTTTCTTT	CASSQVGGTEAFF
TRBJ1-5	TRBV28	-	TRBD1	TGTGCCAGCAGTACCTGGGGACAGGGTATTAGTGATCAGCCCCAGCATTTT	CASSTWGQGISDQPQHF
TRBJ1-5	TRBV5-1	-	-	TGCGCCACCTCCCCCGAGGGTAATCAGCCCCAGCATTTT	CATSPEGNQPQHF
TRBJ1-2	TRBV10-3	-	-	TGTGCCATCAGTGGAATCGACATAGACTATGGCTACACCTTC	CAISGIDIDYGYTF
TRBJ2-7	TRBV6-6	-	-	TGTGCCAGCATATTCCAGGGCGAGCAGTACTTC	CASIFQGEQYF
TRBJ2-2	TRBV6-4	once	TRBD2	TGTGCCAGCAGCCCAACTAGCGGGGGGCCGACCGGGGAGCTGTTTTTT	CASSPTSGGPTGELFF
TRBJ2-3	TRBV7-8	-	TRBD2	TGTGCCAGCAGCTTAGGGGGGGGTAGGACAGATACGCAGTATTTT	CASSLGGGRTDTQYF
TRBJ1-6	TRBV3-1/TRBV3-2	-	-	TGTGCCAGCAGCCGTAAACAGAGCTCCTATAATTCACCCCTCCACTTT	CASSRKQSSYNSPLHF
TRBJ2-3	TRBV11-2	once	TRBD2	TGTGCCAGCAGCCAACTCTCCGGCGGGGGGGCAGCGACAGATACGCAGTATTTT	CASSQLSGGGAATDTQYF
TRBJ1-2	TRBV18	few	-	TGTGCCAGCTCACCGAATGCCGGTATTACTAACTATGGCTACACCTTC	CASSPNAGITNYGYTF
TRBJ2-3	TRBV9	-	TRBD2	TGTGCCAGCAGCGTGGGGGTGGGGGGGACCACAGATACGCAGTATTTT	CASSVGVGGTTDTQYF
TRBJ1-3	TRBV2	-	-	TGTGCCAGCAGTGAAGCTTCAGACTCCTCTGGAAACACCATATATTTT	CASSEASDSSGNTIYF
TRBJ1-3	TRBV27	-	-	TGTGCCAGCAGTTTAGGCCCCCAGGGCAACTCTGGAAACACCATATATTTT	CASSLGPQGNSGNTIYF
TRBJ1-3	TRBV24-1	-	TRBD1	TGTGCCACCAGTGCTCACCGGGACAGCTCTGGAAACACCATATATTTT	CATSAHRDSSGNTIYF
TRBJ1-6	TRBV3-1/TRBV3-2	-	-	TGTGCCAGCAGGTCGGGAGGGGCCCACTATAATTCACCCCTCCACTTT	CASRSGGAHYNSPLHF
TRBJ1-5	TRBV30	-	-	TGTGCCTGGAGTAGGGGATCAGGACAGCCCCAGCATTTT	CAWSRGSGQPQHF
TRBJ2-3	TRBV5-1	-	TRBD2	TGCGCCAGCAGTCAACAGCGGGGCCACACAGATACGCAGTATTTT	CASSQQRGHTDTQYF
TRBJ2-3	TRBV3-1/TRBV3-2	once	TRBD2	TGTGCCAGCAGCCAACAGCGGGGGGGCTCTATTACGCAGTATTTT	CASSQQRGGSITQYF
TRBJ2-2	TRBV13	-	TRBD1	TGTGCCATAAACAGGGGAAGGGCCGGGGAGCTGTTTTTT	CAINRGRAGELFF
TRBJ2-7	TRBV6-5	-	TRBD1	TGTGCCAGCAGTCTGGGACAGTCCTACGAGCAGTACTTC	CASSLGQSYEQYF
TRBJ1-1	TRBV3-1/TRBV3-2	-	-	TGTGCCAGCAGCCAACTATCGACGGGGGGCGGTGAAGCTTTCTTT	CASSQLSTGGGEAFF
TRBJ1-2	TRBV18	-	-	TGTGCCAGCTCACCGATCCGGGAGCCCCGGGACTATGGCTACACCTTC	CASSPIREPRDYGYTF
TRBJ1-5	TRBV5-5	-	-	TGTGCCAGCAGCTTTTATAGCAATCAGCCCCAGCATTTT	CASSFYSNQPQHF
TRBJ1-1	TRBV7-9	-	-	TGTGCCAGCAGCCTTCTTGACAGCCCCATGAACACTGAAGCTTTCTTT	CASSLLDSPMNTEAFF
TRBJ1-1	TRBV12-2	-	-	TGTGCAAGTCGCTTAGGACAGTTGAACACTGAAGCTTTCTTT	CASRLGQLNTEAFF
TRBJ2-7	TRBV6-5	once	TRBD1	TGTGCCAGCAGTTACAGGACAGGCTTCTCCTACGAGCAGTACTTC	CASSYRTGFSYEQYF
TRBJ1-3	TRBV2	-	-	TGTGCCAGCAGCCCAACACCCTCTGGAAACACCATATATTTT	CASSPTPSGNTIYF
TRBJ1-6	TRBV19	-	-	TGTGCCAGTTCCCCTCCAGGGTGGGGCAATTCCCACCTCCACTTT	CASSPPGWGNSHLHF
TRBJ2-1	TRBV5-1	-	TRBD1	TGCGCCAGCAGCCCGACAGGGGGAGAGGGGGACAATGAGCAGTTCTTC	CASSPTGGEGDNEQFF
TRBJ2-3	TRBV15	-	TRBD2	TGTGCCACCAGCAGAGTGGGCGGGAGCGCAGATACGCAGTATTTT	CATSRVGGSADTQYF
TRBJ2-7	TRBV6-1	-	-	TGTGCCAGCAGTGAGAGCTACGAGCAGTACTTC	CASSESYEQYF
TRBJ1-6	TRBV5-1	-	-	TGCGCCAGCAGCGAACAGGGTGCGTCTTCACCCCTCCACTTT	CASSEQGASSPLHF
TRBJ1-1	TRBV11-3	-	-	TGTGCCAGCAGCTCAGACGGGGTCCGGGGAGCTTTCTTT	CASSSDGVRGAFF
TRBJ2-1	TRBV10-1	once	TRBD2	TGCGCCAGCAGTGATCAAATCCTAGCGGGGGTGTACAATGAGCAGTTCTTC	CASSDQILAGVYNEQFF
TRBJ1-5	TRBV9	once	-	TGTGCCAGCAGCGTAGGAATACAGGAGCTCAATCAGCCCCAGCATTTT	CASSVGIQELNQPQHF
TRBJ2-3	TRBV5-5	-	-	TGTGCCAGCAGCTTGGTCGCGGCCAAGGAGGATACGCAGTATTTT	CASSLVAAKEDTQYF
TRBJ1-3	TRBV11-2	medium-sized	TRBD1	TGTGCCAGCAGCTCCACCGGGACAGTAGGGATCTTCTCTGGAAACACCATATATTTT	CASSSTGTVGIFSGNTIYF
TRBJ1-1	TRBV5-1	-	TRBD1	TGCGCCAGCAGCTTGGGAGGGGGCAGGAGCACTGAAGCTTTCTTT	CASSLGGGRSTEAFF